This T cell receptor beta chain is from a study of blood T cell repertoires in COVID-19. Overall study: In each case, the material was cDNA or gDNA derived from T cells, B-cell-depleted T cells, or PBMCs.

Germline V lookup: CDR1 MNHNS, CDR2 SASEGT. The CDR3 spans 16 residues. The V segment lost 2 bases and the J segment 2 bases; nucleotides outside the gene matches: 2. Profiling relied on immunoSEQ multiplex PCR, and the TCRdb table lists in-frame clones only, not all of them. This table has approximately 440,000 clones, about nine tenths appearing once. The sequenced sample consisted of PBMCs or T cells enriched from blood (not recorded which). The rearrangement links TRBV6-1 to TRBJ2-6; 8 bases agree with TRBD1. The TCR sequence derives from a woman under 30 who had recovered from COVID-19. The CDR3 sequence is CASSESGGPGANVLTF. DNA for the CDR3: TGTGCCAGCAGTGAATCAGGGGGCCCTGGGGCCAACGTCCTGACTTTC.